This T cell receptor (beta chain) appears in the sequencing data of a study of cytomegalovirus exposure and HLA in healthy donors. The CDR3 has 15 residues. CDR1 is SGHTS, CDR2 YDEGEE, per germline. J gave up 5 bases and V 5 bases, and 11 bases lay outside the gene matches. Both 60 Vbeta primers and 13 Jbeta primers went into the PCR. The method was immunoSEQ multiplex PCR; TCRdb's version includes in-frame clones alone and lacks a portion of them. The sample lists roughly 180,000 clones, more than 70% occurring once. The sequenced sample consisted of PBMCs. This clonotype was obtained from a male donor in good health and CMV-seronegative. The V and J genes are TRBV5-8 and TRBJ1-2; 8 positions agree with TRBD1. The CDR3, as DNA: TGTGCCAGCAGGAAGGACGGGACAGGACCTTATGGCTACACCTTC. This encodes CASRKDGTGPYGYTF.